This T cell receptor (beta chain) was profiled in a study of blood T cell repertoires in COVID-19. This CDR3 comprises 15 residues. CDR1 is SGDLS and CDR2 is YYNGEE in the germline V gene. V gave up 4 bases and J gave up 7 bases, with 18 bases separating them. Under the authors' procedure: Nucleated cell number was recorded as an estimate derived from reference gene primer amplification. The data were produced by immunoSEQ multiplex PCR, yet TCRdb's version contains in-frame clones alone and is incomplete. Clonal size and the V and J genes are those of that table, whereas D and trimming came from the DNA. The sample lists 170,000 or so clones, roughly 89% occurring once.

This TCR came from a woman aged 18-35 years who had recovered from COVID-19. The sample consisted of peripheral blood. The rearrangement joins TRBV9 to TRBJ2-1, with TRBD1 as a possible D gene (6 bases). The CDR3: CASSTAQGFLNEQFF. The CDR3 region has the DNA TGTGCCAGCAGCACAGCACAGGGTTTCTTAAATGAGCAGTTCTTC.